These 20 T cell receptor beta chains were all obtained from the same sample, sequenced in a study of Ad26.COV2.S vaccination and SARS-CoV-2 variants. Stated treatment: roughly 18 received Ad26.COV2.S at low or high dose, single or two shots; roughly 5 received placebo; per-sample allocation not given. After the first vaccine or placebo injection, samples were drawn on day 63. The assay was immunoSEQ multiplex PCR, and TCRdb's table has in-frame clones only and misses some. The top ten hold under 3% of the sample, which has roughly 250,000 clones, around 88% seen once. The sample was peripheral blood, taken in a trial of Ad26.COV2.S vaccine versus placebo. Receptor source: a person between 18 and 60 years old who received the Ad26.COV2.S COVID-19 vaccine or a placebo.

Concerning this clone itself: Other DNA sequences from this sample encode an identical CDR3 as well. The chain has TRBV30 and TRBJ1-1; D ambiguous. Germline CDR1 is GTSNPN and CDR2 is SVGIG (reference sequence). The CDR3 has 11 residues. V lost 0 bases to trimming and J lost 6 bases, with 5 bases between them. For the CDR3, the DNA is TGTGCCTGGAGTGTAACCCCTGAAGCTTTCTTT. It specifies CAWSVTPEAFF.

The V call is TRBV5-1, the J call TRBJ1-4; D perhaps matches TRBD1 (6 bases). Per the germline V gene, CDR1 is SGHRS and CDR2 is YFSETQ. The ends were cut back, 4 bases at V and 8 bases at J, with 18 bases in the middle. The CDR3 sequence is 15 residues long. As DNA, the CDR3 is TGCGCCAGCAGCCCGGGGGGGCAACGGGAGGAAAAACTGTTTTTT. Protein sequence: CASSPGGQREEKLFF.

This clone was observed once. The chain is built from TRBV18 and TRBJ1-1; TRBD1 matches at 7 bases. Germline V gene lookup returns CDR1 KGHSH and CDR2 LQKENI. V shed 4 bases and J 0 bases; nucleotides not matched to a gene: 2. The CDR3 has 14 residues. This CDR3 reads CASSQDRLNTEAFF. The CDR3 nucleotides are TGTGCCAGCTCACAGGACAGGCTGAACACTGAAGCTTTCTTT. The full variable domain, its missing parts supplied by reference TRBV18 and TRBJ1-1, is NAGVMQNPRHLVRRRGQEARLRCSPMKGHSHVYWYRQLPEEGLKFMVYLQKENIIDESGMPKERFSAEFPKEGPSILRIQQVVRGDSAAYFCASSQDRLNTEAFFGQGTRLTVV.

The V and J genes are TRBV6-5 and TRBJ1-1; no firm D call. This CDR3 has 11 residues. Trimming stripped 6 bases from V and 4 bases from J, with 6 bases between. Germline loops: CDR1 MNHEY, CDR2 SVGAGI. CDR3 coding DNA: TGTGCCAGCAGACGGGGCACTGAAGCTTTCTTT. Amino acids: CASRRGTEAFF.

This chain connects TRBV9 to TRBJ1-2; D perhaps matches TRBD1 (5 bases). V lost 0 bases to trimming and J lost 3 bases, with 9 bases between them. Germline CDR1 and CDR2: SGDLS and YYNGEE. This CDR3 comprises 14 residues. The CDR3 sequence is CASSVGTTDYGYTF. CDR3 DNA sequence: TGTGCCAGCAGCGTAGGGACAACCGACTATGGCTACACCTTC.

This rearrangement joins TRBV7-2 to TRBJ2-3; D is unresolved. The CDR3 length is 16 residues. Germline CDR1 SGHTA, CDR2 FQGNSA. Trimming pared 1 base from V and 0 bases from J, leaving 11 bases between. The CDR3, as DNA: TGTGCCAGCAGCTTAGTCTCGACCCAAAGCACAGATACGCAGTATTTT. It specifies CASSLVSTQSTDTQYF.

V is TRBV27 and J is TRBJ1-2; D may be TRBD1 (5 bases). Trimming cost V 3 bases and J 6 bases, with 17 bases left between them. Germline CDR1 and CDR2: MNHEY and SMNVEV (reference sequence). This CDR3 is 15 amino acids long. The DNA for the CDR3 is TGTGCCAGCAGTTTCGGAGGGGCAGACTACAATGGCTACACCTTC. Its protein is CASSFGGADYNGYTF.

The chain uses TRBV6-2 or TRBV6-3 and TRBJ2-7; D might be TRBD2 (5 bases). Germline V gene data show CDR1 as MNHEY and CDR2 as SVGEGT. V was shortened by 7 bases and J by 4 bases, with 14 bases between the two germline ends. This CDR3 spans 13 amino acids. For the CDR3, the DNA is TGTGCCAGCACCCCTAGCAACCCTTACGAGCAGTACTTC. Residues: CASTPSNPYEQYF.

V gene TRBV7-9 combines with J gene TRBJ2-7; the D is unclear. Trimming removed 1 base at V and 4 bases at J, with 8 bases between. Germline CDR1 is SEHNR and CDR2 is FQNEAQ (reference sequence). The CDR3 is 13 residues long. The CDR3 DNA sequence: TGTGCCAGCAGCTTAGTGCTTGGTTACGAGCAGTACTTC. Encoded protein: CASSLVLGYEQYF.

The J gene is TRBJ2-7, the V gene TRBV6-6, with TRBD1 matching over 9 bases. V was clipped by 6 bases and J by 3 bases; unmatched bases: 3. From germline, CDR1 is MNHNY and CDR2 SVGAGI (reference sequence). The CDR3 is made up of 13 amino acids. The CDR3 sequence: CASSQGQGYEQYF. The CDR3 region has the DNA TGTGCCAGCAGCCAGGGACAGGGCTACGAGCAGTACTTC.

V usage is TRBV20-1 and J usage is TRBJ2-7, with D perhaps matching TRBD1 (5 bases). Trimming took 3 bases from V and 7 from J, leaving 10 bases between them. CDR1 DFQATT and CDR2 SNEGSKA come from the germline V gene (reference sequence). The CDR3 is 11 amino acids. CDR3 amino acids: CSARKGKEQYF. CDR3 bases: TGCAGTGCTAGGAAGGGGAAAGAGCAGTACTTC.

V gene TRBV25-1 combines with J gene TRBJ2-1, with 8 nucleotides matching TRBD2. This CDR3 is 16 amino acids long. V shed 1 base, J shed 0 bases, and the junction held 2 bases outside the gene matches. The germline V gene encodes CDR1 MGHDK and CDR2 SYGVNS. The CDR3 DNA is TGTGCCAGCAGTGAATTCGCGGGAGGCTCCTACAATGAGCAGTTCTTC. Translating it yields CASSEFAGGSYNEQFF.

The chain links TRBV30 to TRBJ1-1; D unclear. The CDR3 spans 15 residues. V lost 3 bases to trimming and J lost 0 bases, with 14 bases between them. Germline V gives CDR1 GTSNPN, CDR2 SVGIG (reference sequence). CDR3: CAWSQGWLLNTEAFF. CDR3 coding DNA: TGTGCCTGGAGCCAAGGGTGGCTACTGAACACTGAAGCTTTCTTT.

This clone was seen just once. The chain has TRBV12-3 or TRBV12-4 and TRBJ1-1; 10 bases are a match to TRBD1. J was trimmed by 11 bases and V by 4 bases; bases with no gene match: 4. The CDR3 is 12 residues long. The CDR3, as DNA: TGTGCCAGCAGTTCCGGGACAGGGGACGCTTTCTTT. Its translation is CASSSGTGDAFF.

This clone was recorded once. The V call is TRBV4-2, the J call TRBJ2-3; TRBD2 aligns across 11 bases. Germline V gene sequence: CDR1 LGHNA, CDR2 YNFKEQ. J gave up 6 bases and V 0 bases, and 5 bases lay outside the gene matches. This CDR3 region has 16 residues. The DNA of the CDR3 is TGTGCCAGCAGCCAAGAACTAGCGGGGGCCGGGGATACGCAGTATTTT. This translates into CASSQELAGAGDTQYF.

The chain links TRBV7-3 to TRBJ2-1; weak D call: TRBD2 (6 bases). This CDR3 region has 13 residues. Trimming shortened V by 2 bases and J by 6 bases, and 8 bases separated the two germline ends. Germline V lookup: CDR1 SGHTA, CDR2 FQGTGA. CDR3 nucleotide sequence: TGTGCCAGCAGCTTAGCGGGGCGCAATGAGCAGTTCTTC. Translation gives CASSLAGRNEQFF.

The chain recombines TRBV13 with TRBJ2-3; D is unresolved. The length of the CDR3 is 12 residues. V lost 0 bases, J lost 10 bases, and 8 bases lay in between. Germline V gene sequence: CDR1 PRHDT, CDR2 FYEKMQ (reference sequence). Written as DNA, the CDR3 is TGTGCCAGCAGCTTAGGGGTAGGGCCGCAGTATTTT. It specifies CASSLGVGPQYF.

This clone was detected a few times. This CDR3 is CASSLGGRSSDTQYF. The CDR3 nucleotides read TGTGCCAGCAGCTTGGGCGGGAGATCATCAGATACGCAGTATTTT. This chain uses TRBV13 with TRBJ2-3, with TRBD2 identical over 7 bases. Germline lookup yields CDR1 PRHDT and CDR2 FYEKMQ (reference sequence). V lost 3 bases to trimming and J lost 4 bases; unmatched junction nucleotides: 7. The CDR3 has 15 residues.

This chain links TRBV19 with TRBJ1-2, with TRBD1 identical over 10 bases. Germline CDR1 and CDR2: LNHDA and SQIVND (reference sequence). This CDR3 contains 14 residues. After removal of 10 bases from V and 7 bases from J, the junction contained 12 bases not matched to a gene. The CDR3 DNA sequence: TGTGCCACCACTTTCCGGACAGGGGGACTTGGCTACACCTTC. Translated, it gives CATTFRTGGLGYTF.

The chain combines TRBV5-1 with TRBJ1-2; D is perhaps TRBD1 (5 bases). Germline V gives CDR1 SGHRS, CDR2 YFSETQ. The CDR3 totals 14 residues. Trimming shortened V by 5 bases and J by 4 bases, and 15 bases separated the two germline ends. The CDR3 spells CASRKLDSGYGYTF. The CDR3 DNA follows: TGCGCCAGCAGGAAACTAGACAGCGGCTATGGCTACACCTTC.